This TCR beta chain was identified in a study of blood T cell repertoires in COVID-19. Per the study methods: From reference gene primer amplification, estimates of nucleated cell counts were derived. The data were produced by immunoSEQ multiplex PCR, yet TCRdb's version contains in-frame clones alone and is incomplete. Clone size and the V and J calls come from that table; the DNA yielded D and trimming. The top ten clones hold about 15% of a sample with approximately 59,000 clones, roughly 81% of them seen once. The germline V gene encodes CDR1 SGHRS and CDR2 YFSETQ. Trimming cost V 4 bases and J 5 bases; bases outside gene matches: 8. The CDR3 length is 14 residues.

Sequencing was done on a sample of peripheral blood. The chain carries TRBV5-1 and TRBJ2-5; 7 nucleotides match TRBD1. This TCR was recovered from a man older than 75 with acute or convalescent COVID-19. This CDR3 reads CASSTGDHRETQYF. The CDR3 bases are TGCGCCAGCAGCACAGGGGACCACCGGGAGACCCAGTACTTC.